These 20 T cell receptor beta chains were sequenced from one sample in a study of blood T cell repertoires in COVID-19. Using immunoSEQ multiplex PCR, the repertoire was profiled, and TCRdb retains in-frame clones only, with some absent. The sample lists approximately 300,000 clones; approximately 84% were seen once. The sequenced sample consisted of peripheral blood. The source of these receptors is a person between 65 and 79 years old with COVID-19, enrolled during active disease.

This clone appeared once. J is TRBJ2-7 and V is TRBV28; 11 bases fit TRBD1. The V gene end was trimmed by 1 base and the J gene end by 5 bases; junction bases not matched to a gene: 7. CDR3 length equals 16 residues. Germline lookup yields CDR1 MDHEN and CDR2 SYDVKM. CDR3 nucleotide sequence: TGTGCCAGCAGTTTATCCCGGACAGGGGGCTGGAACGAGCAGTACTTC. Translating it yields CASSLSRTGGWNEQYF.

The rearrangement links TRBV21-1 to TRBJ1-3; the table calls TRBD1, which could not be checked here. TRBV21-1 is reported as a pseudogene. This CDR3 is built from 18 residues. CDR3 in DNA: TGTGCCAGCAGCAATCTCGGTCCGACAGGCAACTCTGGAAACACCATATATTTT. Translating it yields CASSNLGPTGNSGNTIYF.

The chain has TRBV14 and TRBJ1-3, with D unresolved. Germline values: CDR1 SGHDN, CDR2 FVKESK. V lost 4 bases and J 0 bases, leaving 7 bases between the germline ends. The CDR3 runs 14 residues. In nucleotides, the CDR3 is TGTGCCAGCAGCCTAGACTACTCTGGAAACACCATATATTTT. Translated: CASSLDYSGNTIYF.

The genes are TRBV2 and TRBJ1-6; TRBD1 agrees at 7 bases. The V segment lost 6 bases and the J segment 4 bases; nucleotides outside the gene matches: 6. CDR3 length equals 15 residues. Per the germline V gene, CDR1 is SNHLY and CDR2 is FYNNEI. CDR3 bases: TGTGCCAGCAGAGCTAGGACAGGATATAATTCACCCCTCCACTTT. It yields the protein CASRARTGYNSPLHF.

J is TRBJ2-5 and V is TRBV4-3, with D uncertain. Trimming pared 0 bases from V and 5 bases from J, leaving 13 bases between. The CDR3 runs 15 residues. The germline V gene has CDR1 LGHNA and CDR2 YSLEER. In DNA form, the CDR3 reads TGCGCCAGCAGCCAAGATTTTCGCAGTTGGGAGACCCAGTACTTC. It codes for CASSQDFRSWETQYF.

This chain links TRBV2 with TRBJ2-4; D may be TRBD2 (6 bases). V was pared by 9 bases and J by 2 bases, with 14 bases between. The germline V gene has CDR1 SNHLY and CDR2 FYNNEI. The CDR3 length is 14 residues. This chain's CDR3 is CARGRDLTKNIQYF. DNA for the CDR3: TGTGCCAGGGGCCGGGACTTAACCAAAAACATTCAGTACTTC.

This clone came up once. Other DNA variants within this sample encode the same CDR3. This sequence joins TRBV20-1 and TRBJ2-7; 8 bases agree with TRBD1. With 5 bases clipped from V and 7 bases from J, the junction kept 4 bases outside the gene matches. This CDR3 contains 11 residues. The germline CDR1 and CDR2 sequences are DFQATT and SNEGSKA (reference sequence). CDR3 loop: CSARQGREQYF. As DNA, the CDR3 is TGCAGTGCTCGACAGGGGAGGGAGCAGTACTTC.

The chain carries TRBV7-6 and TRBJ1-1, with unresolved D. The CDR3 is made up of 11 amino acids. Germline-derived CDR1 and CDR2 are SGHVS and FNYEAQ. V lost 5 bases and J 11 bases, leaving 12 bases between the germline ends. The CDR3 coding sequence is TGTGCCAGCAGCCCCGCCCTATCGGCTTTCTTT. Translation: CASSPALSAFF. The whole variable domain, filled in from reference TRBV7-6 and TRBJ1-1, reads GAGVSQSPRYKVTKRGQDVALRCDPISGHVSLYWYRQALGQGPEFLTYFNYEAQQDKSGLPNDRFSAERPEGSISTLTIQRTEQRDSAMYRCASSPALSAFFGQGTRLTVV.

This sequence joins TRBV25-1 and TRBJ1-2; D ambiguous. The CDR3 has 13 amino acids. Germline CDR1 and CDR2: MGHDK and SYGVNS. Trimming stripped 1 base from V and 5 bases from J, with 8 bases between. For the CDR3, the DNA is TGTGCCAGCAGTGAATTTGAGAAATATGGCTACACCTTC. It codes for CASSEFEKYGYTF.

This chain uses TRBV19 with TRBJ1-4; 10 bases map to TRBD1. The CDR3 contains 16 residues. After removal of 9 bases from V and 3 bases from J, the junction contained 10 bases not matched to a gene. From germline, CDR1 is LNHDA and CDR2 SQIVND (reference sequence). The CDR3 spells CASRQGAVLSNEKLFF. CDR3 coding DNA: TGTGCCAGCAGACAGGGGGCCGTTTTATCTAATGAAAAACTGTTTTTT.

The gene calls are TRBV27 and TRBJ1-5, with unresolved D. The CDR3 is made up of 15 amino acids. CDR1 and CDR2 from the germline V gene are MNHEY and SMNVEV (reference sequence). Trimming took off 5 bases at V and 3 bases at J, with 14 bases between the two ends. The CDR3 bases are TGTGCCAGCAGTCCCCGTGGGCCCTACAATCAGCCCCAGCATTTT. It translates to CASSPRGPYNQPQHF.

The rearrangement joins TRBV24-1 to TRBJ2-5, with TRBD1 identical over 7 bases. The CDR3 loop spans 15 amino acids. The V gene's germline CDR1 is KGHDR and CDR2 SFDVKD. The V gene end was trimmed by 5 bases and the J gene end by 1 base; junction bases not matched to a gene: 6. The CDR3 DNA reads TGTGCCACCAGTGGGGGGACAGCCTTCCAAGAGACCCAGTACTTC. Translated, it gives CATSGGTAFQETQYF.

This clone was seen just once. The rearrangement links TRBV27 to TRBJ2-5; D is perhaps TRBD2 (6 bases). CDR1 and CDR2 (germline): MNHEY, SMNVEV (reference sequence). Trimming shortened V by 2 bases and J by 5 bases, and 21 bases separated the two germline ends. There are 17 residues in the CDR3. The CDR3: CASSLQATPGLWETQYF. The CDR3 coding sequence is TGTGCCAGCAGTTTACAGGCCACACCGGGACTCTGGGAGACCCAGTACTTC.

The genes are TRBV2 and TRBJ2-3, with D possibly TRBD2 on 5 matching bases. From germline, CDR1 is SNHLY and CDR2 FYNNEI. This CDR3 spans 13 amino acids. Trimming removed 8 bases at V and 2 bases at J, with 11 bases between. In DNA, the CDR3 is TGTGCCAGCCTTAGCGACTACACAGATACGCAGTATTTT. Translated, it gives CASLSDYTDTQYF.

The chain combines TRBV21-1 with TRBJ2-1; TRBD1 was called by the table and not checked on the DNA. TRBV21-1 is termed a pseudogene. This CDR3 is built from 15 residues. The CDR3 DNA follows: TGTGCCAGCAGCATTGGGGACAGAGCCTACAATGAGCAGTTCTTC. This sequence encodes CASSIGDRAYNEQFF.

This chain links TRBV11-2 with TRBJ2-2; 8 positions agree with TRBD2. J was trimmed by 0 bases and V by 5 bases; bases with no gene match: 8. Germline V gene lookup returns CDR1 SGHAT and CDR2 FQNNGV. This CDR3 region has 17 residues. As DNA, the CDR3 is TGTGCCAGCAGCCTCCGGGGGGGCGGGTCGAACACCGGGGAGCTGTTTTTT. It specifies CASSLRGGGSNTGELFF.

V gene TRBV10-3 combines with J gene TRBJ1-3, with 7 positions matching TRBD1. Per the germline V gene, CDR1 is ENHRY and CDR2 is SYGVKD. J was trimmed by 2 bases and V by 3 bases; bases with no gene match: 10. The CDR3 totals 17 residues. CDR3 DNA sequence: TGTGCCATCAGTGACTACAGGGGAAGAAGCCCTGGAAACACCATATATTTT. It encodes CAISDYRGRSPGNTIYF.

This chain connects TRBV7-3 to TRBJ2-3, with 14 bases that match TRBD2. Per the germline V gene, CDR1 is SGHTA and CDR2 is FQGTGA. J was trimmed by 10 bases and V by 0 bases; bases with no gene match: 9. The CDR3 loop spans 17 amino acids. CDR3 nucleotides: TGTGCCAGCAGCTTAACCAAGCCGGGACTAGCGGGAGTAGCGCAGTATTTT. It specifies CASSLTKPGLAGVAQYF.

The chain combines TRBV7-2 with TRBJ2-2; D is perhaps TRBD2 (6 bases). Per the germline V gene, CDR1 is SGHTA and CDR2 is FQGNSA. V was clipped by 5 bases and J by 4 bases, with 17 bases between them. There are 16 residues in the CDR3. CDR3: CASSQRTRRGTGELFF. DNA of the CDR3: TGTGCCAGCAGCCAAAGGACCAGGAGGGGCACCGGGGAGCTGTTTTTT.

The chain couples TRBV9 to TRBJ1-6; the D gene is possibly TRBD1 (5 bases). V was clipped by 3 bases and J by 10 bases, with 14 bases between them. This CDR3 comprises 14 residues. Germline CDR1 is SGDLS and CDR2 is YYNGEE. DNA of the CDR3: TGTGCCAGCAGCGCCGTTCAGGGCTCCTCACCCCTCCACTTT. Translation gives CASSAVQGSSPLHF. Drawing the rest from reference TRBV9 and TRBJ1-6, the complete variable domain is DSGVTQTPKHLITATGQRVTLRCSPRSGDLSVYWYQQSLDQGLQFLIQYYNGEERAKGNILERFSAQQFPDLHSELNLSSLELGDSALYFCASSAVQGSSPLHFGNGTRLTVT.